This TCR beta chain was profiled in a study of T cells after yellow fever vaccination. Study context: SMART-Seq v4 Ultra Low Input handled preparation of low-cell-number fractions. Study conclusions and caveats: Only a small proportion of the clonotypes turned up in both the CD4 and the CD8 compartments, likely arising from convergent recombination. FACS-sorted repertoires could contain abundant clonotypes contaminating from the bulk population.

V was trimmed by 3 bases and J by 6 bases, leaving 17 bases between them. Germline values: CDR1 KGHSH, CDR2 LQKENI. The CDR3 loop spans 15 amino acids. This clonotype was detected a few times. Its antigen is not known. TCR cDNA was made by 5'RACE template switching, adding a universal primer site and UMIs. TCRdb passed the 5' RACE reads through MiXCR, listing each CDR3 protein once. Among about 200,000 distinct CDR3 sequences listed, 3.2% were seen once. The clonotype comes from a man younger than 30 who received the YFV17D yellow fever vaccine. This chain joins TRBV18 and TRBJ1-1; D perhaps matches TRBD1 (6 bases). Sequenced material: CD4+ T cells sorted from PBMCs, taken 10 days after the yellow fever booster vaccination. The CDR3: CASSPPGQPGPEAFF. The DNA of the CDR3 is TGTGCCAGCTCACCTCCGGGACAACCGGGGCCTGAAGCTTTCTTT.